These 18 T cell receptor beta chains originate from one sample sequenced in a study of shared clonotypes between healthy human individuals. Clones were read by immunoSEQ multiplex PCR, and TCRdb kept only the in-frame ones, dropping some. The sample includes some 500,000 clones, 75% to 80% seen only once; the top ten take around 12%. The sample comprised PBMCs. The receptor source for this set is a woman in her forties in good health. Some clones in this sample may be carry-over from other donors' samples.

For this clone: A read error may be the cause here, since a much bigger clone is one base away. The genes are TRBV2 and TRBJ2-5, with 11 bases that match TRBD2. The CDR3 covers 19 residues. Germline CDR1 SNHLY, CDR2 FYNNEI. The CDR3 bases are TGTGTCAGCAGCCCCGGCACTAGCGGGAGAAGGAAGGGGAAAGAGACCCAGTACTTC. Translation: CVSSPGTSGRRKGKETQYF.

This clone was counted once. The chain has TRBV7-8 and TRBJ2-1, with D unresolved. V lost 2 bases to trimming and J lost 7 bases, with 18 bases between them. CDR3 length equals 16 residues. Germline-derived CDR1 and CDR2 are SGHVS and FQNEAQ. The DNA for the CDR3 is TGTGCCAGCAGCTTATTAAGGGCCCGAAGCGAGAATGAGCAGTTCTTC. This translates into CASSLLRARSENEQFF. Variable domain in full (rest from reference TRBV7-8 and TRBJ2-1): GAGVSQSPRYKVAKRGQDVALRCDPISGHVSLFWYQQALGQGPEFLTYFQNEAQLDKSGLPSDRFFAERPEGSVSTLKIQRTQQEDSAVYLCASSLLRARSENEQFFGPGTRLTVL.

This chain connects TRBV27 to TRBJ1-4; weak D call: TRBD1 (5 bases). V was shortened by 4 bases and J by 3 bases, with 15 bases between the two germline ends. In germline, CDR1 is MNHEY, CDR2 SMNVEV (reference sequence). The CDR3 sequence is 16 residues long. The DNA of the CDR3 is TGTGCCAGCAGTTCTACCCCAGGGTCCGCTAATGAAAAACTGTTTTTT. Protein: CASSSTPGSANEKLFF.

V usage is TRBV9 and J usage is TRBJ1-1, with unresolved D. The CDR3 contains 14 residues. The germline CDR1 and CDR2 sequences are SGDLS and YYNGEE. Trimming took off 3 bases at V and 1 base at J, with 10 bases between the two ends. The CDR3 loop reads CASSATRQNTEAFF. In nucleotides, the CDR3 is TGTGCCAGCAGCGCAACCCGTCAGAACACTGAAGCTTTCTTT.

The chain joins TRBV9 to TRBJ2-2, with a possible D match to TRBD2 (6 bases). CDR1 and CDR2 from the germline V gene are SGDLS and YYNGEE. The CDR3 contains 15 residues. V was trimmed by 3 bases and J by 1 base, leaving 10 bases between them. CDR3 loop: CASSAPGENTGELFF. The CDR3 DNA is TGTGCCAGCAGCGCCCCGGGGGAGAACACCGGGGAGCTGTTTTTT.

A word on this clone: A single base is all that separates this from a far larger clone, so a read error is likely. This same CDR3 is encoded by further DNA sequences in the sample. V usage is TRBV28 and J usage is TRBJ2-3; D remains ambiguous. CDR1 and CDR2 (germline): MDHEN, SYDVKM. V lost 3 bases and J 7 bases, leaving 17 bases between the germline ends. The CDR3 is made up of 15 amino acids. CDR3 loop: CASSFTAQVRNTQYF. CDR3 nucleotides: TGTGCCAGCAGTTTTACAGCCCAAGTCCGCAATACGCAGTATTTT.

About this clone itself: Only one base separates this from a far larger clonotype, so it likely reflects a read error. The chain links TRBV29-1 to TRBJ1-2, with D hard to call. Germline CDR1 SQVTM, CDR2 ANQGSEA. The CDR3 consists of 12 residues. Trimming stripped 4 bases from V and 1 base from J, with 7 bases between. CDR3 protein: CSVGDHNYGYTF. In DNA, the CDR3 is TGCAGCGTTGGAGACCATAACTATGGCTACACCTTC.

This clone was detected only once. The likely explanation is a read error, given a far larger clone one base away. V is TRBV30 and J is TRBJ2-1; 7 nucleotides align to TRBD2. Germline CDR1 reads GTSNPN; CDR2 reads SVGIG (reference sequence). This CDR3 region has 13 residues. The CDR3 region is CARKVAGVDEQLF. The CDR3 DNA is TGTGCCCGGAAAGTGGCGGGAGTCGATGAGCAGCTCTTC.

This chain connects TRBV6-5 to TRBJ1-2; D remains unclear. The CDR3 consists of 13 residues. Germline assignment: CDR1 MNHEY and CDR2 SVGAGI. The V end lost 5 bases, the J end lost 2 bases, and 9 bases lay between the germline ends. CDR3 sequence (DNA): TGTGCCAGCAGTCCAATAGGGAACTATGGCTACACCTTC. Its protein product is CASSPIGNYGYTF.

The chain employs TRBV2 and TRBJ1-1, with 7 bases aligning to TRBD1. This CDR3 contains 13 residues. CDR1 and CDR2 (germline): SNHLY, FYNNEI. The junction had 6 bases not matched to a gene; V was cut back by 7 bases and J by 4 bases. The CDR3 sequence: CASTQDRSTEAFF. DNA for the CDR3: TGTGCCAGCACCCAGGACAGGAGCACTGAAGCTTTCTTT. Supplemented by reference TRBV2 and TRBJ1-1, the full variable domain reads EPEVTQTPSHQVTQMGQEVILRCVPISNHLYFYWYRQILGQKVEFLVSFYNNEISEKSEIFDDQFSVERPDGSNFTLKIRSTKLEDSAMYFCASTQDRSTEAFFGQGTRLTVV.

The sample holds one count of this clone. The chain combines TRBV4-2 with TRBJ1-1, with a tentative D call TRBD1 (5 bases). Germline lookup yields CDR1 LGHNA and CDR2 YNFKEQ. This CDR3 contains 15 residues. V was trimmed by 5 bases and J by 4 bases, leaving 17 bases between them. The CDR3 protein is CASSLAGGSGTEAFF. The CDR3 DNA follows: TGTGCCAGCAGCTTGGCCGGGGGGTCGGGCACTGAAGCTTTCTTT.

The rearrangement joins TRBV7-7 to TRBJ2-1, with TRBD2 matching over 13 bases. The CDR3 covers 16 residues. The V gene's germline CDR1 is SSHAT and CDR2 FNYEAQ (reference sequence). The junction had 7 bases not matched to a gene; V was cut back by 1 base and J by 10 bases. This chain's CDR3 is CASSLGGLAGAGEQFF. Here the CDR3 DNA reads TGTGCCAGCAGCTTAGGTGGACTAGCGGGAGCTGGAGAGCAGTTCTTC.

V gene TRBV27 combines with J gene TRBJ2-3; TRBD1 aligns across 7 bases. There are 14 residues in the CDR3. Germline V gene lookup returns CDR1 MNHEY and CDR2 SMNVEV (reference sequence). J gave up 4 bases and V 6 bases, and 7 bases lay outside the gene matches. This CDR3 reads CASSPGQIPDTQYF. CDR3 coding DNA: TGTGCCAGCAGCCCGGGACAGATCCCAGATACGCAGTATTTT.

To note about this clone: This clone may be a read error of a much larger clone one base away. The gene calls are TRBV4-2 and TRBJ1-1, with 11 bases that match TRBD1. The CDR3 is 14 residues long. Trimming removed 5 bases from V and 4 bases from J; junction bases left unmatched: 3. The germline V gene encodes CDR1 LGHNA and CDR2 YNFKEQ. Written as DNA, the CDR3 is TGTGCCAGCAGCTTCGGGACAGGGGGCACTGAAGCTTTCTTT. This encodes CASSFGTGGTEAFF.

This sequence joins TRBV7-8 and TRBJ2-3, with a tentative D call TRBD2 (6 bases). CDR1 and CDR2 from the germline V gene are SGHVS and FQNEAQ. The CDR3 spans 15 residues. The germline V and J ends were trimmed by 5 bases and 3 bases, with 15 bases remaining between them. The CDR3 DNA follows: TGTGCCAGCAGCCCCGGCGGACTACTGACAGATACGCAGTATTTT. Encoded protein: CASSPGGLLTDTQYF.

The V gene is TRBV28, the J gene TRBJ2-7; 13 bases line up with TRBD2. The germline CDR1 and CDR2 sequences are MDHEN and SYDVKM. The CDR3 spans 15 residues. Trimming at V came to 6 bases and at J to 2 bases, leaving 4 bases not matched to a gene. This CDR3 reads CASSTSGRAPYEQYF. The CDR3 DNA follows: TGTGCCAGCAGCACTAGCGGGAGGGCTCCCTACGAGCAGTACTTC.

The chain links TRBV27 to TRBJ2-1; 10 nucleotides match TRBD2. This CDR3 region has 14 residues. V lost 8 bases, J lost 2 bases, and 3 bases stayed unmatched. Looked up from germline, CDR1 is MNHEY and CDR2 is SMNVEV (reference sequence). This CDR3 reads CASGSGRAYNEQFF. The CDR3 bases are TGTGCCAGCGGAAGCGGGAGGGCCTACAATGAGCAGTTCTTC.

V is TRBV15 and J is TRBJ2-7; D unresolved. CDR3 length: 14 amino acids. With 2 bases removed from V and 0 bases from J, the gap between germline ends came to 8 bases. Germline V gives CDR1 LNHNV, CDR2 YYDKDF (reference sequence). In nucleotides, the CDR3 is TGTGCCACCAGCAGAATGGGTAGCTCCTACGAGCAGTACTTC. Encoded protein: CATSRMGSSYEQYF. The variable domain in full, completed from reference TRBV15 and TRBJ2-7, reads DAMVIQNPRYQVTQFGKPVTLSCSQTLNHNVMYWYQQKSSQAPKLLFHYYDKDFNNEADTPDNFQSRRPNTSFCFLDIRSPGLGDTAMYLCATSRMGSSYEQYFGPGTRLTVT.